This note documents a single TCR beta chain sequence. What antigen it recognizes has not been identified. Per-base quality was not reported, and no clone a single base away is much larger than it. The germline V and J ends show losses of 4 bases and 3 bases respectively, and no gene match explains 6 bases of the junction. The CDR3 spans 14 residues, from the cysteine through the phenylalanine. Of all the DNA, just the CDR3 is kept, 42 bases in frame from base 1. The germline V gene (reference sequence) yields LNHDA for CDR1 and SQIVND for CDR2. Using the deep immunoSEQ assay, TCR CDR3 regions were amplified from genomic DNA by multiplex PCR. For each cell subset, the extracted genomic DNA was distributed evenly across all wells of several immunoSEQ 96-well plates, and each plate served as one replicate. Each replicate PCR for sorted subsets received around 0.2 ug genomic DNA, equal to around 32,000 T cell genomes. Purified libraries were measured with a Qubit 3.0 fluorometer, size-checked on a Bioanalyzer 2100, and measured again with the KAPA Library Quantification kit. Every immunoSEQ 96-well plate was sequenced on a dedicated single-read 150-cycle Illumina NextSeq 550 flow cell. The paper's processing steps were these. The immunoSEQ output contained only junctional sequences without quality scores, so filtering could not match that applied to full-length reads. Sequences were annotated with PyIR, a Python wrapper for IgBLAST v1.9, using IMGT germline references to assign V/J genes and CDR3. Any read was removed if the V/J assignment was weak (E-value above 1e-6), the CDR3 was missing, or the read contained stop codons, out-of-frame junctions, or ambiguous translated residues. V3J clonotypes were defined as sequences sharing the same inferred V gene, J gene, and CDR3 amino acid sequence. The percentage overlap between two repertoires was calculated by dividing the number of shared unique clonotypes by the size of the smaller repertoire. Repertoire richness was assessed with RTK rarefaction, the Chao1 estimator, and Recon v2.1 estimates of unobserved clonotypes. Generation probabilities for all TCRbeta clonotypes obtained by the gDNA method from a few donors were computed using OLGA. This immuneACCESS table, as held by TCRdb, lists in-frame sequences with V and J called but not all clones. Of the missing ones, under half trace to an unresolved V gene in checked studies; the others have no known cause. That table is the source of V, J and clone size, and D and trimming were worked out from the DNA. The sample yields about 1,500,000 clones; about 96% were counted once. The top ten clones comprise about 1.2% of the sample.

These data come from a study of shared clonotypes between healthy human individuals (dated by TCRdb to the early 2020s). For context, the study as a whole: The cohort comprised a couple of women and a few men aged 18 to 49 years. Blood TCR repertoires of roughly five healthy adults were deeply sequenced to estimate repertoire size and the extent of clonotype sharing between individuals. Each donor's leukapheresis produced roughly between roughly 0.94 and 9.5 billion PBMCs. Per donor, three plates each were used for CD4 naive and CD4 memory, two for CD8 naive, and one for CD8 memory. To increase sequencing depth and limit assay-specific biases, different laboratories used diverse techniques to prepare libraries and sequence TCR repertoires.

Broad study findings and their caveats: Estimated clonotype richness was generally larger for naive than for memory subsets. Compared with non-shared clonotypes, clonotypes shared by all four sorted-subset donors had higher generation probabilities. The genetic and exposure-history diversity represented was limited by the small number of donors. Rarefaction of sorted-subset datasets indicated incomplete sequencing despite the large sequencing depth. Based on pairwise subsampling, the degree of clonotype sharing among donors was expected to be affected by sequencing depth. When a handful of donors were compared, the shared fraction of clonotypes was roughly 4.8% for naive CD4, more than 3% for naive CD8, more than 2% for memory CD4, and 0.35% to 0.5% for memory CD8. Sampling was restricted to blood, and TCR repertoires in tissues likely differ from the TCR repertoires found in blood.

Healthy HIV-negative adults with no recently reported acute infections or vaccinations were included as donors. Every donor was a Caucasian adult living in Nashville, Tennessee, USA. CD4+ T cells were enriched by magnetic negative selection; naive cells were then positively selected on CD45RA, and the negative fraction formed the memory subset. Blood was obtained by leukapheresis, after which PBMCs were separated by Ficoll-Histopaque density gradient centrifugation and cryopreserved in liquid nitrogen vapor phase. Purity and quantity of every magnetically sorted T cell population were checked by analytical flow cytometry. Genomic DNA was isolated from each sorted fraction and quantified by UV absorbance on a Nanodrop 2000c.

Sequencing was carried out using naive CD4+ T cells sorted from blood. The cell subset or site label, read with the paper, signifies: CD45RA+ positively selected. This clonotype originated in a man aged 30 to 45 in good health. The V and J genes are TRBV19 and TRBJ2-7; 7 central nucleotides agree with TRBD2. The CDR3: CASSRRDYLYEQYF. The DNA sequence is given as TGTGCCAGTAGTAGACGGGACTACCTCTACGAGCAGTACTTC. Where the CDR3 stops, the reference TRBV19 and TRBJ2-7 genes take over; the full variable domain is DGGITQSPKYLFRKEGQNVTLSCEQNLNHDAMYWYRQDPGQGLRLIYYSQIVNDFQKGDIAEGYSVSREKKESFPLTVTSAQKNPTAFYLCASSRRDYLYEQYFGPGTRLTVT.